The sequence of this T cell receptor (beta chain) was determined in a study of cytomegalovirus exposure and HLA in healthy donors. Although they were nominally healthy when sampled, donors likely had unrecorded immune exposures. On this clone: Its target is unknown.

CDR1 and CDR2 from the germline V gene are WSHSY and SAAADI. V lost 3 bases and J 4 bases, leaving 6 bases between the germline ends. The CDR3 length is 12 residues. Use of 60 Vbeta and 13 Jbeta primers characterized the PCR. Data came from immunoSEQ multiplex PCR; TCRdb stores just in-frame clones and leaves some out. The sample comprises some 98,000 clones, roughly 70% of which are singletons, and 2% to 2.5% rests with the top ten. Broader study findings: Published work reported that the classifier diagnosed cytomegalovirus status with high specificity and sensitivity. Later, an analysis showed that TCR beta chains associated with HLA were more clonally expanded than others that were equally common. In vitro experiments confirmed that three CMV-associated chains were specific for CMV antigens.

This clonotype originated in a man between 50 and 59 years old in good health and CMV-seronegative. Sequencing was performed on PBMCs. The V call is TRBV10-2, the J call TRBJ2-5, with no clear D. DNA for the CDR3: TGCGCCAGCAGTGACGCAGGAGAGACCCAGTACTTC. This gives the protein CASSDAGETQYF.